This TCR beta chain was sequenced in a study of patients and donors after allogeneic stem cell transplantation. TCRdb reprocessed the RT-PCR reads with MiXCR, giving one entry per CDR3 protein. The profile covers about a million distinct CDR3 sequences, with under 20% appearing a single time and approximately 5.9% taken by the ten largest. Germline assignment: CDR1 SGHDN and CDR2 FVKESK. The V and J ends lost 1 base and 5 bases respectively, with 8 bases between them. The CDR3 spans 14 residues. Sequencing was performed on blood, either unsorted or a sorted T cell fraction (not recorded which). V and J are TRBV14 and TRBJ1-4, with D unclear. The sequence was collected from a human donor who was either an allogeneic HSCT recipient or a stem cell or donor lymphocyte infusion donor (not recorded which). It is not recorded whose cells these are; they may come from a transplant donor. Written as DNA, the CDR3 is TGTGCCAGCAGCCAAGGCGGGGAAAATGAAAAACTGTTTTTT. Its translation is CASSQGGENEKLFF.